This T cell receptor beta chain was retrieved from a study of B cell selection in AIRE deficiency. In regard to this clone: Its antigen is as yet unknown.

In germline, CDR1 is KGHSH, CDR2 LQKENI. The CDR3 is 13 residues long. V lost 2 bases to trimming and J lost 1 base, with 6 bases between them. The repertoire was sequenced with immunoSEQ multiplex PCR; TCRdb's copy has only in-frame clones and lacks some. This sample has 20,000 to 30,000 clones, with 80% to 95% found just once. Study-level results: Patient Tconv and Treg cells showed healthy-like TCRBV usage, CDR3 length, diversity. Shorter CDR3s marked shared Treg sequences, biased toward few non-templated insertions.

Regulatory T cells were sorted as CD4+CD25hiCD127low/negative cells. Sequencing was done on a sample of CD4+CD25+ Tregs sorted from PBMCs. The chain is built from TRBV18 and TRBJ2-7; D not resolved. The TCR was taken from a human donor in good health. The CDR3 nucleotides are TGTGCCAGCTCACCAGCCAGTTCCTACGAGCAGTACTTC. Its protein product is CASSPASSYEQYF.